This T cell receptor (beta chain) is drawn from a study of T cells in Graves' hyperthyroidism and ophthalmopathy. Regions amplified from RNA transcripts were the TCR beta CDR3 regions. With the HTBI primer set, the TCR CDR3 went through a first round of RT-PCR. TCRdb called the multiplex PCR reads again in MiXCR, with one record for every CDR3 protein. The table lists 500,000 to 650,000 distinct CDR3 sequences, more than 15% of them singletons, with 15% to 20% in the top ten. On this clonotype itself: Antigen specificity is unknown. The germline gene is not matched at one end of the junction; a read error may be the cause.

Findings and limits, study-wide: Median prediction lead before ophthalmopathy onset was around 6.9 months with the model.

Individuals with ophthalmopathy presented a Clinical Activity Score of at least 3, a NOSPECS grade of at least 4 and a duration under 3 months. Orbital computed tomography, thyroid ultrasound, serum thyroxine and TRAb, and clinical symptoms together informed the diagnoses. Specimen: blood. This sequence originates from a woman between 18 and 30 years old with Graves' ophthalmopathy.

The CDR3 nucleotides are TGTGCCAGCAGCTTGGGGGCAGGGGCGGCGAACACCGGGGAGCTGTTTTTT. Protein: CASSLGAGAANTGELFF. The gene calls are TRBV5-1 and TRBJ2-2, with D possibly matching TRBD1 (6 bases). This CDR3 spans 17 amino acids. Looked up from germline, CDR1 is SGHRS and CDR2 is YFSETQ.